Below, 9 T cell receptor beta chains from the same sample are listed, as sequenced in a study of pediatric ulcerative colitis. Assay used: immunoSEQ multiplex PCR; TCRdb lists only in-frame clones, some missing. The top ten hold around 3% of the sample, which has around 61,000 clones, about 90% seen once. Material for sequencing was blood. These receptors came from a boy aged 5-17 years with severe ulcerative colitis.

The table lists this clone with a count of one. J is TRBJ2-1 and V is TRBV29-1, with TRBD2 identical over 9 bases. Per germline, CDR1 SQVTM and CDR2 ANQGSEA. The ends lost 2 bases at V and 3 bases at J; junction bases unmatched: 8. There are 16 residues in the CDR3. The CDR3 bases are TGCAGCGTTGAAAGCCGGACTAGCGTGAACTACAATGAGCAGTTCTTC. Translation gives CSVESRTSVNYNEQFF.

V gene TRBV5-5 combines with J gene TRBJ1-1; D ambiguous. Trimming pared 0 bases from V and 4 bases from J, leaving 13 bases between. Germline CDR1 SGHKS, CDR2 YYEKEE (reference sequence). The CDR3 spans 15 residues. The CDR3 coding sequence is TGTGCCAGCAGCTTGGTTGCAGGATTGGGCACTGAAGCTTTCTTT. It specifies CASSLVAGLGTEAFF.

The J gene is TRBJ2-3, the V gene TRBV7-2; 12 nucleotides agree with TRBD2. The CDR3 covers 16 residues. The germline gives CDR1 SGHTA, CDR2 FQGNSA. The V gene end was trimmed by 5 bases and the J gene end by 1 base; junction bases not matched to a gene: 4. This CDR3 is CASSLTSGSGTDTQYF. CDR3 nucleotides: TGTGCCAGCAGCCTGACTAGCGGGAGTGGCACAGATACGCAGTATTTT.

The V and J genes are TRBV7-8 and TRBJ1-1; D unresolved. The CDR3 consists of 14 residues. Germline lookup yields CDR1 SGHVS and CDR2 FQNEAQ. V gave up 3 bases and J gave up 4 bases, with 12 bases separating them. Here the CDR3 reads CASSFESYSTEAFF. In DNA, the CDR3 is TGTGCCAGCAGCTTTGAGTCGTACTCCACTGAAGCTTTCTTT.

This clone was observed a single time. The chain carries TRBV7-2 and TRBJ2-1; 8 nucleotides align to TRBD1. V lost 5 bases, J lost 7 bases, and 13 bases stayed unmatched. Germline CDR1 is SGHTA and CDR2 is FQGNSA. The CDR3 runs to 16 residues. CDR3: CASSPKARTGWNEQFF. As DNA, the CDR3 is TGTGCCAGCAGCCCAAAGGCCCGGACAGGGTGGAATGAGCAGTTCTTC.

The chain links TRBV6-5 to TRBJ2-1, with TRBD2 matching over 12 bases. After removal of 1 base from V and 6 bases from J, the junction contained 4 bases not matched to a gene. CDR1 is MNHEY, CDR2 SVGAGI, per germline. The CDR3 is made up of 16 amino acids. The CDR3 DNA is TGTGCCAGCAGTTACTTACTAGCGGGAGGTGGCAATGAGCAGTTCTTC. Protein: CASSYLLAGGGNEQFF.

Only a few counts were recorded for this clone. V usage is TRBV27 and J usage is TRBJ2-2, with TRBD1 identical over 12 bases. Germline CDR1 reads MNHEY; CDR2 reads SMNVEV (reference sequence). The V and J ends lost 6 bases and 5 bases, in that order; junction bases with no gene match: 7. The length of the CDR3 is 16 residues. The CDR3 region is CASREPGQGATGELFF. The CDR3 DNA follows: TGTGCCAGCAGAGAGCCGGGACAGGGGGCGACCGGGGAGCTGTTTTTT.

The chain is built from TRBV9 and TRBJ2-1; D remains unclear. The CDR3 spans 15 residues. Trimming stripped 2 bases from V and 0 bases from J, with 9 bases between. Per germline, CDR1 SGDLS and CDR2 YYNGEE. CDR3 coding DNA: TGTGCCAGCAGCGTTACCCCAAGCTCCTACAATGAGCAGTTCTTC. It yields the protein CASSVTPSSYNEQFF.

The J gene is TRBJ2-1, the V gene TRBV2; D is possibly TRBD2 (5 bases). In germline, CDR1 is SNHLY, CDR2 FYNNEI. With 7 bases removed from V and 4 bases from J, the gap between germline ends came to 23 bases. The CDR3 length is 17 residues. CDR3 residues: CASNPALSGMGYNEQFF. The CDR3 nucleotides are TGTGCCAGCAATCCCGCCTTGAGCGGAATGGGGTACAATGAGCAGTTCTTC.